This entry lists 27 T cell receptor beta chains sequenced from one sample in a study of blood T cell repertoires in COVID-19. Here immunoSEQ multiplex PCR was the method, and the copy in TCRdb shows in-frame clones only, minus some. The sample has fewer than 350,000 clones, 70% to 90% seen once; the top ten hold approximately 9.8%. Sequencing used PBMCs or T cells enriched from blood (not recorded which). The source is a woman in her 40s who had recovered from COVID-19.

The DNA of the CDR3 is TGTGCCAGCAGTTTCTCTAGCGGGGTGTTTACAGATACGCAGTATTTT. Translated: CASSFSSGVFTDTQYF. This chain connects TRBV28 to TRBJ2-3, with 9 bases aligning to TRBD2. Germline V CDR1 and CDR2: MDHEN, SYDVKM. J gave up 3 bases and V 3 bases, and 7 bases lay outside the gene matches. The CDR3 has 16 residues.

The CDR3 sequence: CASTLPTAGQGAKRDSPLHF. The CDR3 nucleotides read TGCGCCAGCACCCTACCCACAGCGGGACAGGGGGCAAAAAGGGATTCACCCCTCCACTTT. V and J are TRBV4-1 and TRBJ1-6; 12 bases are a match to TRBD1. This CDR3 is 20 amino acids long. Germline V gene lookup returns CDR1 MGHRA and CDR2 YSYEKL. The ends lost 7 bases at V and 8 bases at J; junction bases unmatched: 21.

The CDR3 nucleotides are TGCGCCAGCCCGCAAGAGACCCAGTACTTC. Its translation is CASPQETQYF. This chain uses TRBV23-1 with TRBJ2-5; no clear D. TRBV23-1 is sorted into the ORF group, with uncertain function. The CDR3 consists of 10 residues. Trimming took 8 bases from V and 2 from J, leaving 3 bases between them.

This rearrangement joins TRBV12-3 or TRBV12-4 to TRBJ2-7, with D possibly TRBD2 on 5 matching bases. Between the trimmed V and J ends, which lost 1 base and 4 bases, there was a span of 8 bases. This CDR3 is built from 13 residues. CDR3 nucleotide sequence: TGTGCCAGCAGTTTAGTCCGAGGGTACGAGCAGTACTTC. It specifies CASSLVRGYEQYF.

This chain connects TRBV5-5 to TRBJ2-3; D is possibly TRBD2 (5 bases). Trimming removed 0 bases at V and 4 bases at J, with 12 bases between. Germline lookup yields CDR1 SGHKS and CDR2 YYEKEE (reference sequence). This CDR3 spans 15 amino acids. The CDR3 DNA sequence: TGTGCCAGCAGCTTGGGCAGGCTGAGGGCAGATACGCAGTATTTT. It is translated as CASSLGRLRADTQYF.

This clone was seen once. This chain connects TRBV29-1 to TRBJ2-7, with a weak D call TRBD2 (6 bases). This CDR3 has 13 amino acids. CDR1 is SQVTM and CDR2 is ANQGSEA in the germline V gene. The germline V and J ends were trimmed by 4 bases and 3 bases, with 13 bases remaining between them. CDR3 in amino acids: CSVVRTGGYEQYF. For the CDR3, the DNA is TGCAGCGTTGTACGGACCGGGGGCTACGAGCAGTACTTC.

This clone was found once. The chain carries TRBV19 and TRBJ1-5; D perhaps matches TRBD1 (6 bases). Germline assignment: CDR1 LNHDA and CDR2 SQIVND (reference sequence). This CDR3 contains 14 residues. V was shortened by 5 bases and J by 7 bases, with 15 bases between the two germline ends. The DNA of the CDR3 is TGTGCCAGTAGTCGACAGGTGAATAGCCAGCCCCAGCATTTT. This sequence encodes CASSRQVNSQPQHF.

The gene calls are TRBV7-2 and TRBJ1-6; 7 positions agree with TRBD1. After removal of 0 bases from V and 5 bases from J, the junction contained 1 base not matched to a gene. CDR3 length equals 15 residues. Germline CDR1 SGHTA, CDR2 FQGNSA. CDR3 in amino acids: CASSLAGGNNSPLHF. The CDR3 coding sequence is TGTGCCAGCAGCTTAGCAGGGGGCAATAATTCACCCCTCCACTTT.

The CDR3 loop is CASSHSGANTIYF. CDR3 sequence (DNA): TGTGCCAGCAGCCACTCAGGGGCTAACACCATATATTTT. The genes are TRBV3-1 (or the pseudogene TRBV3-2) and TRBJ1-3; perhaps TRBD1 as D (6 bases). From germline, CDR1 is LGHDT and CDR2 YNNKEL (reference sequence). CDR3 length equals 13 residues. Trimming took off 3 bases at V and 7 bases at J, with 10 bases between the two ends.

CDR3 region: CASSLKGTSGGTGELFF. Written as DNA, the CDR3 is TGTGCCAGCAGCCTAAAGGGGACATCAGGCGGCACCGGGGAGCTGTTTTTT. The chain recombines TRBV7-9 with TRBJ2-2, with TRBD1 as a possible D gene (6 bases). Between the trimmed V and J ends, which lost 5 bases and 4 bases, there was a span of 20 bases. Germline values: CDR1 SEHNR, CDR2 FQNEAQ (reference sequence). The CDR3 has 17 residues.

The chain uses TRBV18 and TRBJ2-5; 9 bases map to TRBD1. CDR3 length: 15 amino acids. With 3 bases clipped from V and 2 bases from J, the junction kept 4 bases outside the gene matches. Germline V gene sequence: CDR1 KGHSH, CDR2 LQKENI. The CDR3 sequence: CASSPRTGDQETQYF. CDR3 in DNA: TGTGCCAGCTCACCCCGGACAGGGGATCAAGAGACCCAGTACTTC.

V and J are TRBV9 and TRBJ1-2; D remains ambiguous. V dropped 0 bases and J dropped 3 bases, with 12 bases sitting between them. Germline-derived CDR1 and CDR2 are SGDLS and YYNGEE. The CDR3 length is 15 residues. The CDR3 spells CASSVDAGVYYGYTF. For the CDR3, the DNA is TGTGCCAGCAGCGTAGATGCCGGGGTTTACTATGGCTACACCTTC.

With respect to this clone: No conserved phenylalanine or tryptophan ends this CDR3, so it is likely a read error. The limits of the CDR3 on the DNA are not certain, so only TCRdb's listed CDR3 is given. The CDR3 sequence is CASSLDNRDRSL. The chain uses TRBV5-1 and TRBJ1-1; TRBD1 is the table's D call and was not checked against the DNA. The CDR3 contains 12 residues when both ends are counted. Per germline, CDR1 SGHRS and CDR2 YFSETQ.

The rearrangement uses TRBV11-3 and TRBJ2-5; 10 bases line up with TRBD2. This CDR3 region has 16 residues. The V gene end was trimmed by 0 bases and the J gene end by 6 bases; junction bases not matched to a gene: 7. Per germline, CDR1 SGHNT and CDR2 YENEEA. CDR3 in amino acids: CASSLDGGLAKKTQYF. In nucleotides, the CDR3 is TGTGCCAGCAGCTTAGATGGGGGACTAGCGAAAAAGACCCAGTACTTC.

This rearrangement joins TRBV11-2 to TRBJ2-1; no clear D gene. The V gene's germline CDR1 is SGHAT and CDR2 FQNNGV. The CDR3 is 11 amino acids. The V gene lost 5 bases and the J gene lost 3 bases, with 2 bases spanning the gap. The CDR3: CASSRYNEQFF. In DNA form, the CDR3 reads TGTGCCAGCAGCCGCTACAATGAGCAGTTCTTC.

This clone has a handful of counts. The chain combines TRBV6-5 with TRBJ2-4; no clear D. V lost 4 bases, J lost 2 bases, and 9 bases lay in between. This CDR3 comprises 14 residues. The germline CDR1 and CDR2 sequences are MNHEY and SVGAGI. The CDR3 sequence is CASSSGSPKNIQYF. In DNA form, the CDR3 reads TGTGCCAGCAGTTCAGGTTCTCCCAAAAACATTCAGTACTTC.

This clone was found once. The chain joins TRBV20-1 to TRBJ2-5; TRBD2 agrees at 7 bases. This CDR3 is 11 amino acids long. Germline assignment: CDR1 DFQATT and CDR2 SNEGSKA (reference sequence). The DNA for the CDR3 is TGCAGCGCGTGGGGGGGAGAGACCCAGTACTTC. This gives the protein CSAWGGETQYF.

The chain combines TRBV4-1 with TRBJ1-5; 9 bases map to TRBD1. Germline V gene sequence: CDR1 MGHRA, CDR2 YSYEKL. After removal of 3 bases from V and 7 bases from J, the junction contained 7 bases not matched to a gene. The CDR3 extends over 15 amino acids. The CDR3 DNA is TGCGCCAGCAGCCAGACCGGGACAGGGAAGCAGCCCCAGCATTTT. It is translated as CASSQTGTGKQPQHF.

The chain joins TRBV11-3 to TRBJ2-1; unclear D gene. The CDR3 sequence is 15 residues long. CDR1 and CDR2 (germline): SGHNT, YENEEA. V dropped 6 bases and J dropped 5 bases, with 17 bases sitting between them. The CDR3 here is CASSSSGGYHNEQFF. CDR3 DNA: TGTGCCAGCAGTTCCTCCGGCGGCTACCACAATGAGCAGTTCTTC.

The rearrangement uses TRBV24-1 and TRBJ2-6, with 8 positions matching TRBD1. Germline CDR1 KGHDR, CDR2 SFDVKD. This CDR3 is built from 17 residues. Losses at the gene ends were 4 bases for V and 2 bases for J; bases not matched to a gene: 6. The CDR3 nucleotides are TGTGCCACCAGTGACCGCTCAGGGGGCGCTGGGGCCAACGTCCTGACTTTC. It is translated as CATSDRSGGAGANVLTF.

This chain joins TRBV15 and TRBJ1-3; perhaps TRBD1 as D (5 bases). The CDR3 consists of 18 residues. V was clipped by 5 bases and J by 3 bases, with 23 bases between them. Germline V CDR1 and CDR2: LNHNV, YYDKDF (reference sequence). In nucleotides, the CDR3 is TGTGCCACCAGCCCACGCCGGGGGGTAACTCTATTTGGAAACACCATATATTTT. Protein product: CATSPRRGVTLFGNTIYF.

The V and J genes are TRBV7-9 and TRBJ2-7; D might be TRBD1 (5 bases). Germline V CDR1 and CDR2: SEHNR, FQNEAQ (reference sequence). V lost 4 bases, J lost 6 bases, and 22 bases lay in between. The CDR3 sequence is 16 residues long. CDR3 in DNA: TGTGCCAGCAGCTCGACTGAGATGGGGCGCGTGTTCGAGCAGTACTTC. This encodes CASSSTEMGRVFEQYF.

This rearrangement joins TRBV7-9 to TRBJ1-1; D remains ambiguous. CDR1 and CDR2 (germline): SEHNR, FQNEAQ (reference sequence). The CDR3 covers 13 residues. The germline V and J ends were trimmed by 4 bases and 8 bases, with 14 bases remaining between them. The CDR3 sequence: CASSSWANPEAFF. The CDR3 DNA is TGTGCCAGCAGCTCTTGGGCAAATCCCGAAGCTTTCTTT.

The CDR3 DNA reads TGTGCCAGCAGCTTGGAAGGGGTAGGAAAACTGTTTTTT. Encoded protein: CASSLEGVGKLFF. The chain employs TRBV5-4 and TRBJ1-4; tentative D call: TRBD1 (5 bases). This CDR3 has 13 residues. V lost 0 bases, J lost 10 bases, and 10 bases lay in between. Germline CDR1 and CDR2: SGHNT and YYREEE (reference sequence).

A single count supports this clone. CDR3 in DNA: TGCGCCAGCAGCTTCTCCGGGACAGGGGGCGCGGAGACCCAGTACTTC. Its protein is CASSFSGTGGAETQYF. The chain uses TRBV5-1 and TRBJ2-5; 12 bases agree with TRBD1. The trim removed 2 bases at V and 5 bases at J, leaving 7 bases unmatched. This CDR3 is built from 16 residues. The germline CDR1 and CDR2 sequences are SGHRS and YFSETQ.

The chain employs TRBV30 and TRBJ2-5; D unclear. Germline V gene data show CDR1 as GTSNPN and CDR2 as SVGIG (reference sequence). V was clipped by 0 bases and J by 3 bases, with 5 bases between them. There are 12 residues in the CDR3. CDR3 DNA sequence: TGTGCCTGGAGTGTAAGAGAAGAGACCCAGTACTTC. The encoded protein is CAWSVREETQYF.

The chain carries TRBV5-1 and TRBJ2-7; maybe TRBD1 (6 bases). Germline V gives CDR1 SGHRS, CDR2 YFSETQ. With 2 bases removed from V and 0 bases from J, the gap between germline ends came to 9 bases. The CDR3 runs 14 residues. The CDR3 DNA follows: TGCGCCAGCAGCTTCACAGGGAACTCCTACGAGCAGTACTTC. Its protein is CASSFTGNSYEQYF.